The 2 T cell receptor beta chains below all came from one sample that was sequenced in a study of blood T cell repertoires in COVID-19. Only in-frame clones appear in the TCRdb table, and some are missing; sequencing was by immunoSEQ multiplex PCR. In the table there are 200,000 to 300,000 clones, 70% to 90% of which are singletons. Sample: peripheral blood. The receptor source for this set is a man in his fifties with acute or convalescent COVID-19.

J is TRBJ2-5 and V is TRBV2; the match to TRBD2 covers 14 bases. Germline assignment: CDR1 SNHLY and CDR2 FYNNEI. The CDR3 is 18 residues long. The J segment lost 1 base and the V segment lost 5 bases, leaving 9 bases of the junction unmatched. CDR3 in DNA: TGTGCCAGCAGTCGGTGGACTAGCGGGGGGCCTCCCCAAGAGACCCAGTACTTC. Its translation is CASSRWTSGGPPQETQYF.

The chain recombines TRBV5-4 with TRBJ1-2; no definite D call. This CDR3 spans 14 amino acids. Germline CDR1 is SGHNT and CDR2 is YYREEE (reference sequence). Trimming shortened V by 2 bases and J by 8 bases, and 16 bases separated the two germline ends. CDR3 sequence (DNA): TGTGCCAGCAGCTTACGGGGAGAAGCGGCAGGCTACACCTTC. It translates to CASSLRGEAAGYTF.